The TCR beta chain under discussion was sequenced for a study of blood T cell repertoires in COVID-19. Turning to the study itself: Acute and convalescent COVID-19 samples came from the United States, Italy and Spain.

This CDR3 contains 15 residues. Germline V gene sequence: CDR1 MNHNY, CDR2 SVGAGI (reference sequence). The V end was cut by 5 bases, the J end by 9 bases, with 17 bases between. Per the authors' pipeline: The assay estimated nucleated cells by amplifying reference gene primers. Measured with immunoSEQ multiplex PCR; TCRdb has only the in-frame clones, and not every one. That table is the source of V, J and clone size, and D and trimming were worked out from the DNA. The table includes 150,000 to 200,000 clones, around 86% detected once. What was sequenced was peripheral blood. The sequence came from a man in his 60s with acute or convalescent COVID-19. V is TRBV6-6 and J is TRBJ1-6; maybe TRBD1 (5 bases). Here the CDR3 reads CASSSPSDTGSPLHF. The CDR3 DNA is TGTGCCAGCAGTAGTCCCTCGGACACGGGTTCACCCCTCCACTTT.